What follows are 9 T cell receptor beta chains derived from one specimen sequenced in a study of T cell responses to AZD1222 COVID-19 vaccine. Assay: immunoSEQ multiplex PCR; the TCRdb copy retains only in-frame clones and omits some. Altogether some 150,000 clones are present, about 92% being singletons, with the ten largest covering approximately 2%. The starting material was peripheral blood, obtained on day 0 of AZD1222 vaccination. The receptors were sampled from an adult in good health.

This chain uses TRBV5-6 with TRBJ2-4; D may be TRBD1 (5 bases). Germline values: CDR1 SGHDT, CDR2 YYEEEE. Trimming left V 4 bases short and J 6 bases short, with 14 bases between. This CDR3 is built from 14 residues. The CDR3 loop reads CASSHRQRVNIQYF. The DNA of the CDR3 is TGTGCCAGCAGCCACAGACAGCGAGTAAACATTCAGTACTTC.

The chain links TRBV29-1 to TRBJ1-2; D not certain. Per germline, CDR1 SQVTM and CDR2 ANQGSEA. V was trimmed by 7 bases and J by 2 bases, leaving 2 bases between them. This CDR3 is built from 9 residues. The CDR3 nucleotides are TGCAGCGAGAACTATGGCTACACCTTC. It codes for CSENYGYTF.

This clone has a single count. V and J are TRBV4-1 and TRBJ2-1; D ambiguous. Germline V gene data show CDR1 as MGHRA and CDR2 as YSYEKL. The CDR3 totals 16 residues. Trimming removed 0 bases at V and 5 bases at J, with 14 bases between. DNA of the CDR3: TGCGCCAGCAGCCAAGATCCCGGGCAGTCCCACAATGAGCAGTTCTTC. Encoded protein: CASSQDPGQSHNEQFF.

DNA for the CDR3: TGCGCCAGCAGCCAAGAGACCCGGGGAACCTACGAGCAGTACTTC. Its protein is CASSQETRGTYEQYF. V gene TRBV4-3 combines with J gene TRBJ2-7, with D possibly TRBD2 on 5 matching bases. The CDR3 covers 15 residues. V lost 0 bases to trimming and J lost 2 bases, with 11 bases between them. Looked up from germline, CDR1 is LGHNA and CDR2 is YSLEER.

V and J are TRBV29-1 and TRBJ1-4, with D maybe TRBD1 (6 bases). CDR3 length equals 14 residues. Germline V CDR1 and CDR2: SQVTM, ANQGSEA. V lost 4 bases, J lost 3 bases, and 12 bases lay in between. The CDR3 DNA sequence: TGCAGCGTTGCCGCAGACAGGCCTAATGAAAAACTGTTTTTT. Protein product: CSVAADRPNEKLFF.

This clone was counted once. The chain carries TRBV5-1 and TRBJ2-7; D is undetermined. Germline CDR1 and CDR2: SGHRS and YFSETQ. The CDR3 extends over 14 amino acids. V was trimmed by 1 base and J by 0 bases, leaving 8 bases between them. The DNA of the CDR3 is TGCGCCAGCAGCTTGTTTATACGCTCCTACGAGCAGTACTTC. Its protein is CASSLFIRSYEQYF.

The chain employs TRBV18 and TRBJ1-4, with unresolved D. The CDR3 consists of 15 residues. The germline V and J ends were trimmed by 0 bases and 4 bases, with 9 bases remaining between them. From germline, CDR1 is KGHSH and CDR2 LQKENI. Here the CDR3 reads CASSPPQDYNEKLFF. DNA for the CDR3: TGTGCCAGCTCACCACCGCAGGACTATAATGAAAAACTGTTTTTT.

The chain couples TRBV24-1 to TRBJ2-1; 9 positions agree with TRBD1. Germline values: CDR1 KGHDR, CDR2 SFDVKD. V gave up 2 bases and J gave up 9 bases; unmatched junction bases: 10. The CDR3 runs 16 residues. CDR3 coding DNA: TGTGCCACCAGTGATTCGACAGGGGGGGGCTATAGTGAGCAGTTCTTC. It translates to CATSDSTGGGYSEQFF.

The chain has TRBV5-4 and TRBJ2-1, with TRBD2 matching over 15 bases. Trimming at V came to 4 bases and at J to 1 base, leaving 12 bases not matched to a gene. This CDR3 comprises 20 residues. The germline CDR1 and CDR2 sequences are SGHNT and YYREEE (reference sequence). CDR3: CASSRTRTSGGAGSYNEQFF. The DNA for the CDR3 is TGTGCCAGCAGCCGAACCCGGACTAGCGGGGGGGCCGGGTCCTACAATGAGCAGTTCTTC.